This TCR beta chain stems from a study of blood T cell repertoires in COVID-19. As for the study in general: From the United States, Italy and Spain came samples of acute and convalescent COVID-19.

In the original processing: Amplification with reference gene primers provided the estimates of nucleated cell counts. Method: immunoSEQ multiplex PCR; TCRdb's copy keeps in-frame clones and lacks some. For V, J and clone size, that table is used; D and trimming come from the DNA. The profile shows approximately 210,000 clones, approximately 90% of them singletons. The V gene lost 6 bases and the J gene lost 2 bases, with 11 bases spanning the gap. This CDR3 comprises 13 residues. J is TRBJ2-7 and V is TRBV12-3 or TRBV12-4, with D perhaps matching TRBD1 (6 bases). This sequence originates from a man aged 30 to 45 with acute or convalescent COVID-19. The sample taken for sequencing was peripheral blood. In DNA, the CDR3 is TGTGCCAGCAGCCCGACAGGCACCTACGAGCAGTACTTC. Its translation: CASSPTGTYEQYF.